This section outlines one T cell receptor (beta chain) sequence together with its context. Its antigen is undetermined. With 4 bases clipped from V and 0 bases from J, the junction kept 5 bases outside the gene matches. Looked up from germline, CDR1 is MNHEY and CDR2 is SVGAGI. The CDR3 spans 16 residues. The data stem from a study of T cells after yellow fever vaccination. TCRdb recomputed calls from the 5' RACE reads with MiXCR, one row per CDR3 protein. The table lists 300,000 or so distinct CDR3 sequences, about 7.8% of them singletons, with around 17% in the top ten. Study-wide findings and caveats: Repertoires sorted by FACS could include abundant clonotypes that are contaminants from the bulk population. The study found a weaker secondary response that peaked faster, day 5 versus 15.

The chain has TRBV6-5 and TRBJ2-2; 7 nucleotides agree with TRBD1. This clonotype originated in a man aged 18 to 30 who received the YFV17D yellow fever vaccine. This sample comprised PBMCs, obtained roughly seven weeks after the first yellow fever vaccination. DNA of the CDR3: TGTGCCAGCAGTTTACGGACAGGACCGAACACCGGGGAGCTGTTTTTT. Translation: CASSLRTGPNTGELFF.